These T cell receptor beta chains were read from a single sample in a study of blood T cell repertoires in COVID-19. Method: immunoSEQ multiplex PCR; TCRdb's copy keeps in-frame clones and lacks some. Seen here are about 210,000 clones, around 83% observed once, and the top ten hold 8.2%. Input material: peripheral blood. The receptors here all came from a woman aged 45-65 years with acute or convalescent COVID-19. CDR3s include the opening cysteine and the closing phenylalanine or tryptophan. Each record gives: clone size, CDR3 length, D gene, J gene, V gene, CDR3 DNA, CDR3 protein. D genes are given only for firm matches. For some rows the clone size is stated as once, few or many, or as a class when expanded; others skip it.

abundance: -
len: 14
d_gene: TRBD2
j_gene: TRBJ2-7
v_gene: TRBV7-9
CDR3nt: TGTGCCAGCAGCTTTGCGGGAGGATACTACGAGCAGTACTTC
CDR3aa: CASSFAGGYYEQYF

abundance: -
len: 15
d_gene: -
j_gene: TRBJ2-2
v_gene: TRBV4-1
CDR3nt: TGCGCCAGCAGCCAAGAGGGAGGACTCACCGGGGAGCTGTTTTTT
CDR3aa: CASSQEGGLTGELFF

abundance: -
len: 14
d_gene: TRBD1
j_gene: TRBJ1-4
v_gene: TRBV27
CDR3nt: TGTGCCAGCAAGAGGGGCCAGGGGGATGAAAAACTGTTTTTT
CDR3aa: CASKRGQGDEKLFF

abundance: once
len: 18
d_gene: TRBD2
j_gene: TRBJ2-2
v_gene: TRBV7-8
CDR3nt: TGTGCCAGCAGCGGGCCCCGCACTAGCGGGAGTCCTATCGGGGAGCTGTTTTTT
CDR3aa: CASSGPRTSGSPIGELFF

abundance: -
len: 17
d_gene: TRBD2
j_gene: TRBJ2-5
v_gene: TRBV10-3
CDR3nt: TGTGCCATCAGTGATGACGGACTAGCGGGAGGGCTAGAGACCCAGTACTTC
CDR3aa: CAISDDGLAGGLETQYF

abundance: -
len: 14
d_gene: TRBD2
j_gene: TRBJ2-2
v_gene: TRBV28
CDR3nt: TGTGCCAGCAGCGCCAGCGGGGCGACCGGGGAGCTGTTTTTT
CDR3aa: CASSASGATGELFF

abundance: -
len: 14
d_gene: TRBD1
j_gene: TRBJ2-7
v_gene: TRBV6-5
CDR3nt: TGTGCCAGCAGCCGGACAGGGGGAACCTACGAGCAGTACTTC
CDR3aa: CASSRTGGTYEQYF

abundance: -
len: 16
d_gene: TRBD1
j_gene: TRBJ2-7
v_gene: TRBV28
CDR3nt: TGTGCCAGCAGTGAAGCCGGCGGGACAGGGGGATACGAGCAGTACTTC
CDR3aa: CASSEAGGTGGYEQYF

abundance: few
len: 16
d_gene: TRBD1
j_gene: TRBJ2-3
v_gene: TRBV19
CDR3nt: TGTGCCAGTAGTCCAAGACAGGGTCTGAGCACAGATACGCAGTATTTT
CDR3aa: CASSPRQGLSTDTQYF

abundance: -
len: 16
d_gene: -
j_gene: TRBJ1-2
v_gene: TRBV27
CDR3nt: TGTGCCAGCAGTCAAACCCAGGGCACAATAGTCTATGGCTACACCTTC
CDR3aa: CASSQTQGTIVYGYTF

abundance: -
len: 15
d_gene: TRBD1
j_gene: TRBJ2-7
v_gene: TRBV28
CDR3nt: TGTGCCAGCAGGCGGTTGGGACAGGGCGGCTACGAGCAGTACTTC
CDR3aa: CASRRLGQGGYEQYF

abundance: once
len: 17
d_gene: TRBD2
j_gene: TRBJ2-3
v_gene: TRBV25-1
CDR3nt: TGTGCCAGCAGTGAGTGGCTGGGGGGAGGGAGCACAGATACGCAGTATTTT
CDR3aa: CASSEWLGGGSTDTQYF

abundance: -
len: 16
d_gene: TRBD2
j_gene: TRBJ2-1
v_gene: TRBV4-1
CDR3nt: TGCGCCAGCAGCCAAGGGCTAGCGGAGGGCTACAATGAGCAGTTCTTC
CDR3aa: CASSQGLAEGYNEQFF

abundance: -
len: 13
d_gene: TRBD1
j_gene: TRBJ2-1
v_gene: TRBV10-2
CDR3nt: TGCGCCAGCAGCCGGGACAGGGGCAATGAGCAGTTCTTC
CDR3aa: CASSRDRGNEQFF

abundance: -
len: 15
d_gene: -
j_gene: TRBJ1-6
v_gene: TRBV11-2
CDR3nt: TGTGCCAGCAGCTTATTGCGGGGGGAGCAGTCACCCCTCCACTTT
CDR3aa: CASSLLRGEQSPLHF

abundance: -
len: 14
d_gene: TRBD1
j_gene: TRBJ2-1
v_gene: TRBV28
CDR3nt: TGTGCCAGCAGAAGACAGGGCTACTACAATGAGCAGTTCTTC
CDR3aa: CASRRQGYYNEQFF

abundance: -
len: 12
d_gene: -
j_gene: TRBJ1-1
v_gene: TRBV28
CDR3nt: TGTGCCAGTGGCGGGGGGGCAGCTGAAGCTTTCTTT
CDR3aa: CASGGGAAEAFF

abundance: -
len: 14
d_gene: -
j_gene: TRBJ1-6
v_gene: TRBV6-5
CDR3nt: TGTGCCAGCAGTTCCAGCTCCTATAATTCACCCCTCCACTTT
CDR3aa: CASSSSSYNSPLHF

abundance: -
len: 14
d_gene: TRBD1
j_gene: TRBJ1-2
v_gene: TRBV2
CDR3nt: TGTGCCAGCAGAAAGACAGGGTCCAACTATGGCTACACCTTC
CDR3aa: CASRKTGSNYGYTF

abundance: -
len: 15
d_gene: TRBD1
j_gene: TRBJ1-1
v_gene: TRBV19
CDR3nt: TGTGCCAGTAGTACTCTACAGGGGGGTCTGACTGAAGCTTTCTTT
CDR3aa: CASSTLQGGLTEAFF

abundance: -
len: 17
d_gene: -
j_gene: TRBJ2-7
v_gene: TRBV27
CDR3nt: TGTGCCAGCAGTTCCTCCCCCCGCGGGACCGGGCTCGACGAGCAGTACTTC
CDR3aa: CASSSSPRGTGLDEQYF

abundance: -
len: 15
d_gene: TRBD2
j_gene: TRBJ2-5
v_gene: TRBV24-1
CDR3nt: TGTGCCACCAGTGATTTAACTAGCGGGAGTGAGACCCAGTACTTC
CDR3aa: CATSDLTSGSETQYF

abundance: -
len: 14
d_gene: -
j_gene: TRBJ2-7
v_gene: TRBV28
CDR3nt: TGTGCCAGCAGGGGGGCGGCCGTGGGTCGGGAGCAGTACTTC
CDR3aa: CASRGAAVGREQYF